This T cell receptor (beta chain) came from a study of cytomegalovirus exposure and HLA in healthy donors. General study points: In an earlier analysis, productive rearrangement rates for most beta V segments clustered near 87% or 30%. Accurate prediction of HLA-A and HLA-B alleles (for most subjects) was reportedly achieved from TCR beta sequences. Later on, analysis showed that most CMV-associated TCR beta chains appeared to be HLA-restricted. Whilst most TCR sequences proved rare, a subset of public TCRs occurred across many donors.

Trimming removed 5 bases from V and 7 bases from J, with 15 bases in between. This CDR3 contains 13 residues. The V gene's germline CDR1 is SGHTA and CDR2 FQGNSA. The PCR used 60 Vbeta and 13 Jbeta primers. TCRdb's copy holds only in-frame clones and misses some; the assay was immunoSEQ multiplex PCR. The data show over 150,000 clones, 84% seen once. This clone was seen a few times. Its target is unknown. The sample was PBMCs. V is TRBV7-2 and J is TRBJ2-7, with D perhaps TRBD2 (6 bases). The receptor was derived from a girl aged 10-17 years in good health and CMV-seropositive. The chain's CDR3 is CASSPFGGWEQYF. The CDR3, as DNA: TGTGCCAGCAGCCCGTTTGGGGGGTGGGAGCAGTACTTC.